The clone carrying this TCR beta chain was recorded many times. No antigen is known for it. These data belong to a study of T cells in Graves' hyperthyroidism and ophthalmopathy. Uncontrolled infection, other autoimmune disease, pregnancy or lactation led to exclusion. Fresh peripheral blood, around 9.5 ml, yielded the PBMCs. CDR1 is LGHDT and CDR2 is YNNKEL in the germline V gene (reference sequence). V was pared by 8 bases and J by 0 bases, with 14 bases between. This CDR3 is 15 amino acids long. RNA transcripts served as the template for amplifying TCR beta CDR3 regions. The TCR CDR3 was amplified in a first-round RT-PCR using the HTBI primer set. MiXCR, run by TCRdb on the multiplex PCR reads, gives a single entry per CDR3 protein. The data show roughly 740,000 distinct CDR3 sequences, about a sixth seen once. Study conclusions and caveats: Ophthalmopathy and stable hyperthyroidism were told apart by a 13 V-J model. Peripheral blood also featured most of the thyroid clonotypes expanded above 0.001.

The sample taken for sequencing was blood. The chain carries TRBV3-1 and TRBJ2-1, with D unresolved. The receptor was derived from a man aged 18-30 years with Graves' hyperthyroidism. CDR3 residues: CASSDGLSSYNEQFF. The CDR3 DNA reads as TGTGCCAGCTCTGACGGCCTTAGCTCCTACAATGAGCAGTTCTTC.